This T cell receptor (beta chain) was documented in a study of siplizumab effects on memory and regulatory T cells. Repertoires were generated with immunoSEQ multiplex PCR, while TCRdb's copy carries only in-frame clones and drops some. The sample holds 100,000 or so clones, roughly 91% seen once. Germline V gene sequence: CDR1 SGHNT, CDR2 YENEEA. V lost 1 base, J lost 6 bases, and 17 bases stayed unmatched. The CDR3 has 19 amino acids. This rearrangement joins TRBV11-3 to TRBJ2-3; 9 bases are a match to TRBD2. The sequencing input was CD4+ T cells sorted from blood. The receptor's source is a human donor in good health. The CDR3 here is CASSLVSLGIAGDEDTQYF. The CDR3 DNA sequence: TGTGCCAGCAGCTTAGTTTCCCTCGGAATAGCGGGAGACGAGGATACGCAGTATTTT. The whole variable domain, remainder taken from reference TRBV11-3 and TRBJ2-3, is EAGVVQSPRYKIIEKKQPVAFWCNPISGHNTLYWYLQNLGQGPELLIRYENEEAVDDSQLPKDRFSAERLKGVDSTLKIQPAELGDSAVYLCASSLVSLGIAGDEDTQYFGPGTRLTVL.